Listed below are T cell receptor beta chains from one sample, sequenced in a study of T cells in Graves' hyperthyroidism and ophthalmopathy. Each CDR3 protein gets one entry after TCRdb re-called the multiplex PCR reads with MiXCR. The sample contains roughly 280,000 distinct CDR3 sequences, 15% to 20% of which appear only once. Sequenced material: blood. Receptor source: a woman aged 60 to 75 with Graves' ophthalmopathy. The CDR3 runs from the conserved cysteine through the conserved F or W. A D gene is named only where the DNA matches it firmly. A clone size is listed for some rows: how often the clone was seen (once, few, many), or a class if it is expanded.

size: many; J: TRBJ2-2; V: TRBV20-1; D: .; DNA: TGCAGTGCTAGTCCATACACCGGGGAGCTGTTTTTT; CDR3: CSASPYTGELFF
size: .; J: TRBJ1-4; V: TRBV5-4; D: .; DNA: TGTGCCAGCAGCCCAGGACAGAGCAAAGAAAAACTGTTTTTT; CDR3: CASSPGQSKEKLFF
size: .; J: TRBJ2-7; V: TRBV2; D: TRBD2; DNA: TGTGCCAGTTTGAGCGGGGGTTACTCCTACGAGCAGTACTTC; CDR3: CASLSGGYSYEQYF
size: many; J: TRBJ2-1; V: TRBV12-3/TRBV12-4; D: .; DNA: TGTGCCAGCAGCCTTCTAGCTAGCTCCTACAATGAGCAGTTCTTC; CDR3: CASSLLASSYNEQFF
size: many; J: TRBJ2-1; V: TRBV5-1; D: .; DNA: TGCGCCAGCAGCCTTGAATTGTGGGCATACAATGAGCAGTTCTTC; CDR3: CASSLELWAYNEQFF
size: few; J: TRBJ2-1; V: TRBV6-2/TRBV6-3; D: TRBD2; DNA: TGTGCCAGCAGTTACCAGGGTAGCGGGCGAAGTGAGCAGTTCTTC; CDR3: CASSYQGSGRSEQFF
size: many; J: TRBJ1-4; V: TRBV12-3/TRBV12-4; D: .; DNA: TGTGCCAGCAGTTTTTCCAGGGCTAATGAAAAACTGTTTTTT; CDR3: CASSFSRANEKLFF
size: .; J: TRBJ2-1; V: TRBV7-3; D: .; DNA: TGTGCCAGCAGCCAATACAAGAGCTCCTACAATGGGCAGTTCTTC; CDR3: CASSQYKSSYNGQFF
size: many; J: TRBJ1-5; V: TRBV20-1; D: .; DNA: TGCAGTGCTAGGACGACGGATTATCAGCCCCAGCATTTT; CDR3: CSARTTDYQPQHF
size: many; J: TRBJ2-4; V: TRBV2; D: .; DNA: TGTGCCAGCATGGGGTCTAATGACATTCAGTACTTC; CDR3: CASMGSNDIQYF
size: many; J: TRBJ1-2; V: TRBV12-3/TRBV12-4; D: .; DNA: TGTGCCAGCAACCCCGTTGACGTCGGACAGCTAGACTATGGCTACACCTTC; CDR3: CASNPVDVGQLDYGYTF
size: many; J: TRBJ2-5; V: TRBV6-5; D: TRBD1; DNA: TGTGCCAGCAGTTACTCGGGTGCTGGGACAGCGGAGACCCAGTACTTC; CDR3: CASSYSGAGTAETQYF
size: few; J: TRBJ2-2; V: TRBV10-3; D: .; DNA: TGTGCCATCAGTGACTCGTGGGGGGAGCTGTTTTTT; CDR3: CAISDSWGELFF
size: many; J: TRBJ2-7; V: TRBV10-3; D: TRBD1; DNA: TGTGCCATCAGCCGGGACAGGGGGCCCTACGAGCAGTACTTC; CDR3: CAISRDRGPYEQYF
size: many; J: TRBJ2-1; V: TRBV10-3; D: .; DNA: TGTGCCATCAGTGAGGGGGGTAGCGGCTATGAGCAGTTCTTC; CDR3: CAISEGGSGYEQFF
size: few; J: TRBJ2-7; V: TRBV19; D: TRBD1; DNA: TGTGCCAGTAGTACCCCAGGGGGAGAGCAGTACTTC; CDR3: CASSTPGGEQYF
size: .; J: TRBJ2-4; V: TRBV5-8; D: TRBD1; DNA: TGTGCCAGCAGGAAAGCGGTAGGACAGGGGTTGTTAAACATTCAGTACTTC; CDR3: CASRKAVGQGLLNIQYF
size: .; J: TRBJ2-2; V: TRBV12-3/TRBV12-4; D: .; DNA: TGTGCCAGCAGTTTGTTTTCCCCCGGGGAGCTGTTTTTT; CDR3: CASSLFSPGELFF
size: many; J: TRBJ2-1; V: TRBV6-1; D: .; DNA: TGTGCCAGCGGGTGGAACCACAATGAGCAGTTCTTC; CDR3: CASGWNHNEQFF